The clone carrying this TCR beta chain was observed at least ten times. Molecular barcoded adaptors covering alpha/delta and beta/gamma chains were used on around 400 ng RNA. TCRdb independently ran MiXCR on the reads; one entry per CDR3 protein. The top ten clones hold approximately 47% of a sample with 62,000 or so distinct CDR3 sequences, about 15% of them seen once. The sample comes from a study of read filtering for tumor transcriptome and immune sequencing. Study-level information: Among patients, some 17 were male and more than 11 female, aged about 40 to 90 (mean approximately 62).

Sampling of bone marrow took place during active disease in every patient. This CDR3 comprises 16 residues. CDR1 and CDR2 (germline): MNHEY, SMNVEV (reference sequence). With V trimmed by 4 bases and J by 6 bases, 11 bases remained unmatched. Sample: a population of CD138-negative cells sorted from bone marrow. The chain combines TRBV27 with TRBJ1-2; 10 nucleotides align to TRBD1. This TCR derives from a donor at least 40 years old with multiple myeloma. The CDR3 region is CASSSVPGQGNDGYTF. In DNA form, the CDR3 reads TGTGCCAGCAGTTCGGTTCCGGGACAGGGGAATGATGGCTACACCTTC.